Below are 3 T cell receptor beta chains sequenced from a single sample in a study of T cells in Graves' hyperthyroidism and ophthalmopathy. RNA transcripts served as the template for amplifying TCR beta CDR3 regions. The study used the HTBI primer set for a first-round RT-PCR of the TCR CDR3. TCRdb itself ran the multiplex PCR reads through MiXCR, one entry per CDR3 protein. The table has roughly 700,000 distinct CDR3 sequences, just over 35% seen once. The sequencing sample was made of blood. The receptors stem from a woman aged 40 to 50 with Graves' hyperthyroidism.

This clonotype was recorded many times. This sequence joins TRBV29-1 and TRBJ2-7, with 7 bases identical to TRBD2. The V gene end was trimmed by 4 bases and the J gene end by 4 bases; junction bases not matched to a gene: 7. The CDR3 contains 13 residues. Germline values: CDR1 SQVTM, CDR2 ANQGSEA. The CDR3 loop is CSVVVGLPYEQYF. The CDR3 bases are TGCAGCGTTGTGGTGGGACTACCTTACGAGCAGTACTTC.

The V and J genes are TRBV6-2 or TRBV6-3 and TRBJ2-7, with no clear D. Germline lookup yields CDR1 MNHEY and CDR2 SVGEGT. The CDR3 sequence is 13 residues long. Between the trimmed V and J ends, which lost 2 bases and 9 bases, there was a span of 14 bases. CDR3 in DNA: TGTGCCAGCAGTTACCGGCCGGTTCGATGGCAGTACTTC. This translates into CASSYRPVRWQYF.

The chain is built from TRBV9 and TRBJ1-3; D gene unclear. This CDR3 comprises 16 residues. V lost 0 bases, J lost 1 base, and 11 bases lay in between. The V gene's germline CDR1 is SGDLS and CDR2 YYNGEE. This chain's CDR3 is CASSVEAAQSGNTIYF. In DNA, the CDR3 is TGTGCCAGCAGCGTAGAGGCAGCTCAGTCTGGAAACACCATATATTTT.